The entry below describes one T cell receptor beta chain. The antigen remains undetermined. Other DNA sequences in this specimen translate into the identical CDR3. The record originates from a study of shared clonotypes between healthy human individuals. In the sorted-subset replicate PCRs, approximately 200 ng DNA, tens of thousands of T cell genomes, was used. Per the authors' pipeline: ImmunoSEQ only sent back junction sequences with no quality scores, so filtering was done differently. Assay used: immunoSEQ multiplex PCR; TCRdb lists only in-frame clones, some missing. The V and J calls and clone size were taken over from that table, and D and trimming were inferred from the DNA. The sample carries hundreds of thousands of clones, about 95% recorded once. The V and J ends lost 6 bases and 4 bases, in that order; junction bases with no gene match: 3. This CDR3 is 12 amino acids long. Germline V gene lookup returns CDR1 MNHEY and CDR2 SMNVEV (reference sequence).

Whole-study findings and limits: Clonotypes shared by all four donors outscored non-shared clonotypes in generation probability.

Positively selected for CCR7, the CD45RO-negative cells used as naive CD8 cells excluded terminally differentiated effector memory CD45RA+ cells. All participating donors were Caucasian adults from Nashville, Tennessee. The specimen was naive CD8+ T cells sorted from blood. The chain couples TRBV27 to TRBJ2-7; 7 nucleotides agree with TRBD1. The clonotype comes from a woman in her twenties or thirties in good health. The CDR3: CASRTGAYEQYF. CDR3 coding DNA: TGTGCCAGCAGAACAGGGGCGTACGAGCAGTACTTC.